This TCR beta chain was captured in a study of Graves' ophthalmopathy and Graves' hyperthyroidism. Whole-study findings and limits: The authors also found most expanded thyroid clonotypes above 0.001 frequency in blood.

Concerning this clonotype itself: The antigen is unknown. One junction end does not reproduce the germline sequence, and a read error may be involved.

Clinicians diagnosed using symptoms, serum thyroxine, TRAb, thyroid ultrasound and orbital computed tomography. Germline loops: CDR1 WSHSY, CDR2 SAAADI. The CDR3 length is 14 residues. Amplified material comprised TCR beta CDR3 regions derived from RNA transcripts. Following a first-round RT-PCR that used HTBI primers, a second-round multiplex PCR was carried out. TCRdb ran MiXCR on the multiplex PCR reads and lists one entry per CDR3 protein. The table includes 650,000 to 900,000 distinct CDR3 sequences, roughly two fifths detected once. This chain links TRBV10-2 with TRBJ1-2; D gene unclear. The sequencing sample was made of peripheral blood. The TCR comes from an adult man with Graves' ophthalmopathy. The CDR3 loop reads CASREKGGVWGYTF. In nucleotides, the CDR3 is TGTGCCAGCCGGGAGAAGGGAGGTGTTTGGGGCTACACCTTC.